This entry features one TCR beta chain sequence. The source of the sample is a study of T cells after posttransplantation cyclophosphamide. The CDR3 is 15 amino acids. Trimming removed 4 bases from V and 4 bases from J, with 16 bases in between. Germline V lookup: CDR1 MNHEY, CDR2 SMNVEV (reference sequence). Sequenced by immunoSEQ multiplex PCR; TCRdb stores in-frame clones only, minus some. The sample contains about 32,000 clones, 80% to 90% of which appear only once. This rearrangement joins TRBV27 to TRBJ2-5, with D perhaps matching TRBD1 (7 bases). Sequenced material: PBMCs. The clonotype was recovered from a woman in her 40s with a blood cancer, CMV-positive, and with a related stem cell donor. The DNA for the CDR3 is TGTGCCAGCAGTTCCACGACAGGGACTTCAGAGACCCAGTACTTC. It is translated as CASSSTTGTSETQYF.